The 24 T cell receptor beta chains listed next were all sequenced from one sample in a study of blood T cell repertoires in COVID-19. Profiling relied on immunoSEQ multiplex PCR, and the TCRdb table lists in-frame clones only, not all of them. This table holds 150,000 to 200,000 clones, approximately 90% found once. Sequenced: peripheral blood. These receptors came from a woman in her 70s with COVID-19, enrolled during active disease.

V usage is TRBV4-3 and J usage is TRBJ1-1; perhaps TRBD1 as D (5 bases). The V end was cut by 0 bases, the J end by 4 bases, with 18 bases between. Per the germline V gene, CDR1 is LGHNA and CDR2 is YSLEER. The CDR3 is 17 amino acids. In DNA form, the CDR3 reads TGCGCCAGCAGCCAAGATTTCGGTATTATTAGGGGCACTGAAGCTTTCTTT. It codes for CASSQDFGIIRGTEAFF.

The chain joins TRBV18 to TRBJ2-2, with unresolved D. Germline loops: CDR1 KGHSH, CDR2 LQKENI. V was cut by 6 bases and J by 6 bases, with 8 bases left in between. This CDR3 is built from 12 residues. The CDR3 bases are TGTGCCAGCTCCATGGGCCCCGGGGAGCTGTTTTTT. It is translated as CASSMGPGELFF.

This clone occurred a few times. The chain employs TRBV29-1 and TRBJ1-5; maybe TRBD1 (5 bases). Germline V CDR1 and CDR2: SQVTM, ANQGSEA. The CDR3 length is 12 residues. Written as DNA, the CDR3 is TGCAGTTTGAGTAGGGGAAGTCAGCCCCAGCATTTT. It yields the protein CSLSRGSQPQHF. The variable domain in full, with the rest retrieved from reference TRBV29-1 and TRBJ1-5, is SAVISQKPSRDICQRGTSLTIQCQVDSQVTMMFWYRQQPGQSLTLIATANQGSEATYESGFVIDKFPISRPNLTFSTLTVSNMSPEDSSIYLCSLSRGSQPQHFGDGTRLSIL.

This sequence joins TRBV2 and TRBJ1-5; D not resolved. With 5 bases removed from V and 3 bases from J, the gap between germline ends came to 11 bases. CDR3 size: 14 residues. Germline V gene sequence: CDR1 SNHLY, CDR2 FYNNEI. The CDR3 coding sequence is TGTGCCAGCAGTTTCGACAAAATCAATCAGCCCCAGCATTTT. It codes for CASSFDKINQPQHF.

The chain couples TRBV7-2 to TRBJ1-4; weak D call: TRBD1 (5 bases). Germline V lookup: CDR1 SGHTA, CDR2 FQGNSA. The CDR3 totals 14 residues. Trimming took off 5 bases at V and 6 bases at J, with 13 bases between the two ends. The CDR3 region is CASSLGGRHEKLFF. DNA for the CDR3: TGTGCCAGCAGCCTGGGGGGGAGGCATGAAAAACTGTTTTTT.

The chain employs TRBV2 and TRBJ1-4, with a possible D match to TRBD1 (6 bases). The CDR3 totals 14 residues. The V gene's germline CDR1 is SNHLY and CDR2 FYNNEI. V was cut by 6 bases and J by 8 bases, with 16 bases left in between. The chain's CDR3 is CASRATGTGEKLFF. The CDR3 coding sequence is TGTGCCAGCAGGGCTACAGGGACGGGCGAAAAACTGTTTTTT.

The rearrangement joins TRBV20-1 to TRBJ1-4; the D is unclear. This CDR3 has 11 amino acids. V shed 6 bases and J shed 5 bases, with 7 bases lying between them. The V gene's germline CDR1 is DFQATT and CDR2 SNEGSKA (reference sequence). The CDR3 nucleotides are TGCAGTGCGCCAGTGAATGAAAAACTGTTTTTT. It translates to CSAPVNEKLFF.

The V call is TRBV12-5, the J call TRBJ1-5; TRBD1 matches at 7 bases. Trimming took 4 bases from V and 4 from J; bases not matched to a gene: 4. The V gene's germline CDR1 is LGHNT and CDR2 FRNRAP. The CDR3 is 14 residues long. DNA of the CDR3: TGTGCTAGTGGTTGGGGGACAGCGAATCAGCCCCAGCATTTT. It is translated as CASGWGTANQPQHF.

This chain connects TRBV19 to TRBJ2-2; D gene ambiguous. V was shortened by 9 bases and J by 6 bases, with 8 bases between the two germline ends. CDR3 length: 11 residues. The germline CDR1 and CDR2 sequences are LNHDA and SQIVND (reference sequence). The CDR3 nucleotides are TGTGCCAGCCCAGGATCCGGGGAGCTGTTTTTT. Translated: CASPGSGELFF.

The chain joins TRBV19 to TRBJ1-5; D gene uncertain. Germline V gene sequence: CDR1 LNHDA, CDR2 SQIVND (reference sequence). V lost 3 bases, J lost 6 bases, and 15 bases lay in between. CDR3 size: 15 residues. CDR3 coding DNA: TGTGCCAGTAGTATCTCCCCCAGTGAGGGTCAGCCCCAGCATTTT. Its translation is CASSISPSEGQPQHF.

This clone was observed once. CDR3 nucleotide sequence: TGTGCCAGCAGCTTGGCCCCGGGGAGGAACACCGGGGAGCTGTTTTTT. It is translated as CASSLAPGRNTGELFF. The chain has TRBV5-4 and TRBJ2-2; D is perhaps TRBD2 (5 bases). Trimming stripped 0 bases from V and 1 base from J, with 10 bases between. Germline CDR1 and CDR2: SGHNT and YYREEE (reference sequence). CDR3 length: 16 residues. Drawing the rest from reference TRBV5-4 and TRBJ2-2, the complete variable domain is ETGVTQSPTHLIKTRGQQVTLRCSSQSGHNTVSWYQQALGQGPQFIFQYYREEENGRGNFPPRFSGLQFPNYSSELNVNALELDDSALYLCASSLAPGRNTGELFFGEGSRLTVL.

The rearrangement uses TRBV27 and TRBJ2-1, with D perhaps TRBD2 (5 bases). CDR3 length: 13 amino acids. V was clipped by 8 bases and J by 4 bases, with 12 bases between them. The germline V gene has CDR1 MNHEY and CDR2 SMNVEV (reference sequence). The CDR3 bases are TGTGCCAGCCGAAAAACTAGGTACAATGAGCAGTTCTTC. As protein: CASRKTRYNEQFF.

The chain combines TRBV28 with TRBJ2-4; D is uncertain. This CDR3 has 16 amino acids. Germline CDR1 is MDHEN and CDR2 is SYDVKM. V was trimmed by 6 bases and J by 1 base, leaving 16 bases between them. DNA of the CDR3: TGTGCCAGCAGCCTCGACCCTACAGTCGCCAAAAACATTCAGTACTTC. Amino acid sequence: CASSLDPTVAKNIQYF.

This clone was seen a single time. The rearrangement uses TRBV5-4 and TRBJ2-1, with TRBD2 identical over 10 bases. V shed 2 bases and J 0 bases; nucleotides not matched to a gene: 2. The CDR3 totals 16 residues. Germline V gene sequence: CDR1 SGHNT, CDR2 YYREEE (reference sequence). The CDR3 reads CASSFPSGSSYNEQFF. The DNA of the CDR3 is TGTGCCAGCAGCTTCCCTAGCGGGAGCTCCTACAATGAGCAGTTCTTC.

A note on this clone: Other DNA sequences in this sample translate to the same CDR3. The J gene is TRBJ1-5, the V gene TRBV5-6, with D tentatively TRBD1 (5 bases). CDR3 size: 13 residues. Trimming cost V 1 base and J 4 bases, with 6 bases left between them. Germline V gives CDR1 SGHDT, CDR2 YYEEEE. The CDR3 sequence is CASSLTGNQPQHF. The CDR3 DNA reads as TGTGCCAGCAGCTTGACAGGTAATCAGCCCCAGCATTTT.

The chain employs TRBV6-2 or TRBV6-3 and TRBJ2-1; unclear D gene. CDR1 and CDR2 (germline): MNHEY, SVGEGT. CDR3 size: 12 residues. V lost 2 bases, J lost 8 bases, and 7 bases lay in between. CDR3 sequence: CASSYPFDEQFF. As DNA, the CDR3 is TGTGCCAGCAGTTACCCCTTCGATGAGCAGTTCTTC.

V gene TRBV7-9 combines with J gene TRBJ2-5; tentatively, D is TRBD2 (7 bases). The V and J ends lost 6 bases and 2 bases respectively, with 19 bases between them. CDR3 size: 16 residues. Looked up from germline, CDR1 is SEHNR and CDR2 is FQNEAQ (reference sequence). The CDR3 nucleotides read TGTGCCAGCAGTCGGAACTTGGGGGGGCCGCAAGAGACCCAGTACTTC. Amino acid sequence: CASSRNLGGPQETQYF.

V and J are TRBV10-1 and TRBJ1-2, with D unresolved. The germline CDR1 and CDR2 sequences are WNHNN and SYGVQD (reference sequence). The CDR3 is made up of 15 amino acids. Trimming took 9 bases from V and 0 from J, leaving 17 bases between them. The CDR3: CARQTPADPNYGYTF. CDR3 DNA: TGCGCCAGACAAACCCCGGCGGATCCTAACTATGGCTACACCTTC.

The chain has TRBV30 and TRBJ1-1, with TRBD1 as a possible D gene (5 bases). Trimming removed 5 bases from V and 11 bases from J, with 15 bases in between. In germline, CDR1 is GTSNPN, CDR2 SVGIG (reference sequence). There are 11 residues in the CDR3. This CDR3 reads CAWRGREVAFF. CDR3 DNA: TGTGCCTGGCGCGGCAGGGAGGTGGCTTTCTTT.

The chain couples TRBV30 to TRBJ2-7, with 9 bases that match TRBD2. The CDR3 runs 14 residues. The V gene end was trimmed by 1 base and the J gene end by 4 bases; junction bases not matched to a gene: 5. Germline CDR1 GTSNPN, CDR2 SVGIG (reference sequence). The CDR3 nucleotides read TGTGCCTGGAGTGCGGGACTAGCAGATTACGAGCAGTACTTC. It codes for CAWSAGLADYEQYF. Based on the CDR3 plus reference TRBV30 and TRBJ2-7, the full variable domain is SQTIHQWPATLVQPVGSPLSLECTVEGTSNPNLYWYRQAAGRGLQLLFYSVGIGQISSEVPQNLSASRPQDRQFILSSKKLLLSDSGFYLCAWSAGLADYEQYFGPGTRLTVT.

The chain employs TRBV12-3 or TRBV12-4 and TRBJ2-7; D might be TRBD1 (7 bases). V was cut by 6 bases and J by 4 bases, with 13 bases left in between. This CDR3 has 13 residues. The CDR3 DNA reads as TGTGCCAGCAGGCAGACAGGGACTTACGAGCAGTACTTC. Amino acids: CASRQTGTYEQYF.

The chain links TRBV4-2 to TRBJ2-7; D unclear. CDR1 and CDR2 from the germline V gene are LGHNA and YNFKEQ. The CDR3 length is 15 residues. Trimming stripped 1 base from V and 6 bases from J, with 16 bases between. CDR3 loop: CASSQGRGGFSEQYF. DNA for the CDR3: TGTGCCAGCAGCCAAGGACGCGGTGGGTTCTCCGAGCAGTACTTC.

The chain combines TRBV12-3 or TRBV12-4 with TRBJ1-2; D remains ambiguous. V lost 8 bases, J lost 8 bases, and 15 bases lay in between. The CDR3 extends over 12 amino acids. This chain's CDR3 is CASSSGIRGYTF. DNA for the CDR3: TGTGCCAGCTCCTCGGGGATAAGAGGCTACACCTTC.

Comments on this clone: Germline and junction disagree at one end, which may indicate a read error. V is TRBV5-8 and J is TRBJ1-1; 8 bases are shared with TRBD1. The CDR3 is made up of 14 amino acids. From germline, CDR1 is SGHTS and CDR2 YDEGEE. The CDR3 here is CASSRTGLKTEAFF. The CDR3, as DNA: TGTGCCAGCAGCCGGACAGGGTTGAAAACTGAAGCTTTCTTT.